Following are 29 T cell receptor beta chains from one sample sequenced in a study of T cells in Graves' hyperthyroidism and ophthalmopathy. Amplification of TCR beta CDR3 regions used RNA as the template. When the TCR CDR3 underwent first-round RT-PCR, the HTBI primer set was used. TCRdb analysed the multiplex PCR reads with MiXCR anew, one entry per CDR3 protein. Of 540,000 or so distinct CDR3 sequences in the sample, just over 45% are singletons; the top ten hold around 20%. The specimen sequenced was peripheral blood or thyroid tissue (not recorded which). The receptor set was obtained from an adult woman with Graves' disease, either hyperthyroidism or ophthalmopathy (not recorded which).

In nucleotides, the CDR3 is TGTGCCAGCAGTTTGCGGACAGGAACAGGCGAGCAGTACTTC. This translates into CASSLRTGTGEQYF. The chain uses TRBV28 and TRBJ2-7; 7 bases map to TRBD1. Trimming removed 3 bases from V and 6 bases from J; junction bases left unmatched: 8. This CDR3 has 14 residues. Germline V gives CDR1 MDHEN, CDR2 SYDVKM.

This clonotype was seen once. The J gene is TRBJ2-6, the V gene TRBV10-2; maybe TRBD2 (5 bases). CDR1 is WSHSY, CDR2 SAAADI, per germline. The CDR3 covers 13 residues. V lost 6 bases to trimming and J lost 7 bases, with 10 bases between them. CDR3 amino acids: CASRAAGANVLTF. The CDR3 DNA reads as TGCGCCAGCAGAGCGGCCGGCGCCAACGTCCTGACTTTC.

The V and J genes are TRBV20-1 and TRBJ1-2, with TRBD1 matching 8 bases. The CDR3 is 16 amino acids. With 2 bases clipped from V and 7 bases from J, the junction kept 15 bases outside the gene matches. CDR1 is DFQATT, CDR2 SNEGSKA, per germline (reference sequence). The CDR3 DNA follows: TGCAGTGCTAGACCGATCGGACAGGGTGAAAGGGGTGGCTACACCTTC. Translated, it gives CSARPIGQGERGGYTF.

This clonotype appeared many times. The J gene is TRBJ1-1, the V gene TRBV15, with TRBD1 matching over 9 bases. This CDR3 is 15 amino acids long. Germline-derived CDR1 and CDR2 are LNHNV and YYDKDF (reference sequence). Losses at the gene ends were 1 base for V and 2 bases for J; bases not matched to a gene: 2. The CDR3 region is CATSRGDRDNTEAFF. In DNA form, the CDR3 reads TGTGCCACCAGCAGAGGGGACAGGGATAACACTGAAGCTTTCTTT.

There are a few counts of this clonotype. Mismatch with germline at one junction end may stem from a read error. The chain couples TRBV20-1 to TRBJ2-6; 9 bases are shared with TRBD2. There are 14 residues in the CDR3. The germline gives CDR1 DFQATT, CDR2 SNEGSKA (reference sequence). This CDR3 is CSADGGGRADVLTF. In DNA form, the CDR3 reads TGCAGTGCTGACGGAGGCGGGAGGGCCGACGTCCTGACTTTC.

This clonotype was seen a handful of times. V gene TRBV28 combines with J gene TRBJ2-7, with 11 nucleotides matching TRBD1. Germline-derived CDR1 and CDR2 are MDHEN and SYDVKM. V trimming: 4 bases; J trimming: 4 bases; junction bases outside the gene matches: 9. This CDR3 spans 16 amino acids. For the CDR3, the DNA is TGTGCCAGCAGTTCCATAGGGACAGGGGGAATTTACGAGCAGTACTTC. It yields the protein CASSSIGTGGIYEQYF.

This clonotype was counted many times. This CDR3 reads CASRHSERIWEQYF. CDR3 nucleotides: TGTGCCAGCAGACACTCCGAGCGGATCTGGGAGCAGTACTTC. The rearrangement uses TRBV12-3 or TRBV12-4 and TRBJ2-7, with D perhaps matching TRBD2 (5 bases). The V end lost 6 bases, the J end lost 7 bases, and 19 bases lay between the germline ends. The CDR3 consists of 14 residues.

The CDR3 loop reads CAISYERGPSYNSPLHF. As DNA, the CDR3 is TGTGCCATCAGTTATGAGAGGGGGCCCTCCTATAATTCACCCCTCCACTTT. The chain recombines TRBV10-3 with TRBJ1-6; 7 bases are a match to TRBD1. Trimming cost V 5 bases and J 0 bases; bases outside gene matches: 7. This CDR3 is 17 amino acids long. The germline V gene encodes CDR1 ENHRY and CDR2 SYGVKD.

This chain connects TRBV15 to TRBJ2-5; 7 nucleotides agree with TRBD2. The germline CDR1 and CDR2 sequences are LNHNV and YYDKDF (reference sequence). Trimming took 5 bases from V and 5 from J; bases not matched to a gene: 11. The CDR3 length is 15 residues. CDR3 protein: CATSSQAGSRETQYF. Written as DNA, the CDR3 is TGTGCCACCAGCTCCCAAGCGGGGTCTAGGGAGACCCAGTACTTC.

This clonotype occurred a few times. Relative to the germline gene, one junction end is altered; a read error may explain this. This chain joins TRBV5-4 and TRBJ2-7, with D maybe TRBD1 (6 bases). This CDR3 comprises 14 residues. CDR1 and CDR2 from the germline V gene are SGHNT and YYREEE (reference sequence). CDR3 coding DNA: TGCGCCAGCAGCCCTACAGGGTTCGGCGACGAGCAGTACTTC. Protein: CASSPTGFGDEQYF.

In its sample, this clonotype was seen a few times. The rearrangement uses TRBV14 and TRBJ1-6; 8 bases match TRBD1. Germline lookup yields CDR1 SGHDN and CDR2 FVKESK. V lost 4 bases to trimming and J lost 11 bases; unmatched junction nucleotides: 7. This CDR3 spans 14 amino acids. This chain's CDR3 is CASSRPTGEAPLHF. The CDR3 nucleotides are TGTGCCAGCAGCCGACCGACAGGGGAAGCACCCCTCCACTTT.

This clonotype was observed at least ten times. This chain links TRBV7-2 with TRBJ1-1; the D gene is possibly TRBD1 (6 bases). Between the trimmed V and J ends, which lost 4 bases and 0 bases, there was a span of 12 bases. Germline V lookup: CDR1 SGHTA, CDR2 FQGNSA. The CDR3 is 15 residues long. For the CDR3, the DNA is TGTGCCAGCAGCTCCCACGGGGGGCTGAACACTGAAGCTTTCTTT. This translates into CASSSHGGLNTEAFF.

This clonotype was recorded at least ten times. V usage is TRBV7-2 and J usage is TRBJ2-7; the D gene could be TRBD1 or TRBD2 (5 bases each). The CDR3 runs 14 residues. Germline V gene sequence: CDR1 SGHTA, CDR2 FQGNSA. The V end lost 0 bases, the J end lost 5 bases, and 11 bases lay between the germline ends. Here the CDR3 DNA reads TGTGCCAGCAGCTTAGCGTCAGGGAGCCACGAGCAGTACTTC. It specifies CASSLASGSHEQYF.

This chain connects TRBV7-9 to TRBJ2-5; a weak D match, TRBD1 (6 bases). With 6 bases removed from V and 5 bases from J, the gap between germline ends came to 19 bases. CDR1 is SEHNR, CDR2 FQNEAQ, per germline (reference sequence). CDR3 length: 15 residues. The CDR3 reads CASSPVQGGRETQYF. DNA for the CDR3: TGTGCCAGCAGTCCCGTACAGGGTGGTAGGGAGACCCAGTACTTC. Variable domain in full (rest from reference TRBV7-9 and TRBJ2-5): DTGVSQNPRHKITKRGQNVTFRCDPISEHNRLYWYRQTLGQGPEFLTYFQNEAQLEKSRLLSDRFSAERPKGSFSTLEIQRTEQGDSAMYLCASSPVQGGRETQYFGPGTRLLVL.

The chain has TRBV7-9 and TRBJ2-7; 7 bases fit TRBD1. V was pared by 6 bases and J by 0 bases, with 11 bases of the junction left unmatched. The CDR3 is made up of 16 amino acids. Germline CDR1 and CDR2: SEHNR and FQNEAQ (reference sequence). The CDR3 DNA sequence: TGTGCCAGCAGTTCTACCTGGACAGGAACCTCCTACGAGCAGTACTTC. Translating it yields CASSSTWTGTSYEQYF.

Comments on this clonotype: The junction departs from germline at one end; a sequencing error may be responsible. The V and J genes are TRBV29-1 and TRBJ1-1, with a tentative D call TRBD1 (5 bases). This CDR3 contains 12 residues. Germline-derived CDR1 and CDR2 are SQVTM and ANQGSEA. CDR3 DNA: TGCAGCGTTGCAGGGAAGAACACTGAAACTTTCTTT. It is translated as CSVAGKNTETFF. The full variable domain, with the rest looked up from reference TRBV29-1 and TRBJ1-1, is SAVISQKPSRDICQRGTSLTIQCQVDSQVTMMFWYRQQPGQSLTLIATANQGSEATYESGFVIDKFPISRPNLTFSTLTVSNMSPEDSSIYLCSVAGKNTETFFGQGTRLTVV.

This clonotype occurred many times. The chain recombines TRBV7-9 with TRBJ2-5; 11 nucleotides line up with TRBD2. V shed 6 bases and J 4 bases; nucleotides not matched to a gene: 10. The CDR3 has 16 amino acids. CDR1 is SEHNR and CDR2 is FQNEAQ in the germline V gene (reference sequence). The CDR3 loop is CASRKPSGRSVETQYF. The CDR3 DNA reads as TGTGCCAGCAGAAAGCCTAGCGGGAGGTCCGTAGAGACCCAGTACTTC.

V usage is TRBV20-1 and J usage is TRBJ1-6; D may be TRBD1 (6 bases). The germline CDR1 and CDR2 sequences are DFQATT and SNEGSKA (reference sequence). There are 15 residues in the CDR3. V gave up 3 bases and J gave up 5 bases, with 14 bases separating them. The CDR3 DNA sequence: TGCAGTGCTAGTCTACAGGGTAGGGATAATTCACCCCTCCACTTT. Encoded protein: CSASLQGRDNSPLHF.

V is TRBV25-1 and J is TRBJ1-5; D is ambiguous. Germline V gene lookup returns CDR1 MGHDK and CDR2 SYGVNS. The CDR3 length is 14 residues. The V gene lost 4 bases and the J gene lost 7 bases, with 14 bases spanning the gap. This CDR3 is CASSARMGGQPQHF. For the CDR3, the DNA is TGTGCCAGCAGTGCTAGAATGGGAGGCCAGCCCCAGCATTTT.

The chain joins TRBV7-3 to TRBJ2-2; a weak D match, TRBD1 (6 bases). The ends were cut back, 6 bases at V and 4 bases at J, with 9 bases in the middle. The CDR3 totals 13 residues. Per germline, CDR1 SGHTA and CDR2 FQGTGA. The CDR3 DNA sequence: TGTGCCAGCAGACAGGGCTTCACCGGGGAGCTGTTTTTT. It codes for CASRQGFTGELFF.

The chain recombines TRBV7-9 with TRBJ2-7; D gene uncertain. Germline CDR1 SEHNR, CDR2 FQNEAQ (reference sequence). There are 13 residues in the CDR3. The V end was cut by 6 bases, the J end by 9 bases, with 18 bases between. CDR3 in amino acids: CASSDSTDVVQYF. CDR3 DNA: TGTGCCAGCAGTGATAGCACGGACGTAGTGCAGTACTTC.

This clonotype was picked up many times. This sequence joins TRBV5-1 and TRBJ1-1; the match to TRBD1 covers 8 bases. Germline V gene sequence: CDR1 SGHRS, CDR2 YFSETQ. V shed 1 base, J shed 6 bases, and the junction held 5 bases outside the gene matches. This CDR3 has 14 amino acids. CDR3 in DNA: TGCGCCAGCAGCTTGACAGGGGGGACTCCTGAAGCTTTCTTT. Its protein is CASSLTGGTPEAFF.

This clonotype was picked up many times. This chain uses TRBV20-1 with TRBJ2-5; no clear D. The CDR3 sequence is 13 residues long. V gave up 6 bases and J gave up 3 bases, with 14 bases separating them. Germline V CDR1 and CDR2: DFQATT, SNEGSKA (reference sequence). The CDR3 spells CSANIHSEETQYF. The CDR3 nucleotides read TGCAGTGCCAATATTCACAGTGAAGAGACCCAGTACTTC.

This clonotype was seen a few times. The J gene is TRBJ1-6, the V gene TRBV2; D gene uncertain. The CDR3 sequence is 11 residues long. The V end was cut by 7 bases, the J end by 5 bases, with 3 bases between. From germline, CDR1 is SNHLY and CDR2 FYNNEI. The CDR3 here is CASTDNSPLHF. CDR3 in DNA: TGTGCCAGCACTGATAATTCACCCCTCCACTTT. The full variable domain, completed using reference TRBV2 and TRBJ1-6, is EPEVTQTPSHQVTQMGQEVILRCVPISNHLYFYWYRQILGQKVEFLVSFYNNEISEKSEIFDDQFSVERPDGSNFTLKIRSTKLEDSAMYFCASTDNSPLHFGNGTRLTVT.

Note on this clonotype: A much larger clone lies one base from this, so it may be a read error. The chain is built from TRBV10-3 and TRBJ1-2; no firm D call. With 6 bases removed from V and 1 base from J, the gap between germline ends came to 9 bases. Germline V gives CDR1 ENHRY, CDR2 SYGVKD. The CDR3 extends over 13 amino acids. The CDR3 bases are TGTGCCATCAGAGACACTGGTAACTATGGCTACACCTTC. Protein sequence: CAIRDTGNYGYTF.

This clonotype was seen ten or more times. J is TRBJ2-5 and V is TRBV2, with 8 bases lining up with TRBD1. The germline gives CDR1 SNHLY, CDR2 FYNNEI. Trimming cost V 6 bases and J 3 bases; bases outside gene matches: 6. CDR3 size: 14 residues. The CDR3 DNA follows: TGTGCCAGCAGCAAAGGACAGGGCGAAGAGACCCAGTACTTC. This encodes CASSKGQGEETQYF.

This rearrangement joins TRBV7-8 to TRBJ2-5; D possibly uses TRBD1 or TRBD2 (5 bases each). V shed 8 bases and J shed 7 bases, with 26 bases lying between them. The CDR3 covers 16 residues. Germline CDR1 and CDR2: SGHVS and FQNEAQ. DNA of the CDR3: TGTGCCAGCGCACCCCGTATGGGACGGCCATCGAGGACCCAGTACTTC. The encoded protein is CASAPRMGRPSRTQYF.

This clonotype was observed a handful of times. The CDR3 region is CASSIARGYETQYF. In DNA form, the CDR3 reads TGTGCCAGTAGTATCGCCAGGGGGTATGAGACCCAGTACTTC. The chain is built from TRBV19 and TRBJ2-5; 7 bases match TRBD1. Looked up from germline, CDR1 is LNHDA and CDR2 is SQIVND (reference sequence). The V segment lost 3 bases and the J segment 5 bases; nucleotides outside the gene matches: 6. The CDR3 is 14 amino acids.

This clonotype was detected ten times or more. This chain links TRBV19 with TRBJ1-4, with D perhaps TRBD1 (6 bases). This CDR3 contains 19 residues. Germline values: CDR1 LNHDA, CDR2 SQIVND (reference sequence). Trimming removed 6 bases from V and 0 bases from J, with 23 bases in between. The CDR3 reads CASRKKSRGLAATNEKLFF. As DNA, the CDR3 is TGTGCCAGTAGGAAGAAAAGCAGGGGTCTTGCGGCAACTAATGAAAAACTGTTTTTT.